The clone carrying this TCR beta chain turned up a few times. The antigen is unknown. This entry belongs to a study of CD8 T cells in ankylosing spondylitis. The authors made TCR beta libraries by quantitative 5'-RACE with molecular barcodes. MiXCR was run by TCRdb on the 5' RACE reads, yielding one entry per CDR3 protein. The table has roughly 400,000 distinct CDR3 sequences, around 20% seen once. With V trimmed by 0 bases and J by 4 bases, 2 bases remained unmatched. Germline V lookup: CDR1 KGHSH, CDR2 LQKENI. This CDR3 has 14 amino acids. Overall study findings and caveats: Seemingly distinctive of ankylosing spondylitis blood was a TCR beta motif formed by eight highly homologous variants. Clones tied to disease were said to be significantly enriched in matched ankylosing spondylitis synovial fluid. With a CD8+ phenotype, disease-linked clones were relatively rare in peripheral blood.

This TCR was recovered from a male donor with ankylosing spondylitis. Material for sequencing was blood, either unsorted or a sorted T cell fraction (not recorded which). V usage is TRBV18 and J usage is TRBJ2-7; 8 bases fit TRBD1. The CDR3 DNA is TGTGCCAGCTCACCACCGAGACAGGGGTACGAGCAGTACTTC. Translating gives CASSPPRQGYEQYF.